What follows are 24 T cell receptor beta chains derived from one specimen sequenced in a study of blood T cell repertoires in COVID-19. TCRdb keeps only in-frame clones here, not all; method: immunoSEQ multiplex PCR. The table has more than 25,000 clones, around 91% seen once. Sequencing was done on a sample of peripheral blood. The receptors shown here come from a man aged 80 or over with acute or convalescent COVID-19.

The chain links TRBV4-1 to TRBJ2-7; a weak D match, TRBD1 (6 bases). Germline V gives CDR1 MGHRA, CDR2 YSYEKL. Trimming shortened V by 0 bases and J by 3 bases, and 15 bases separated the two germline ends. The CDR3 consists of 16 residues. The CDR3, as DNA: TGCGCCAGCAGCCAAGAAAAGGGCGACAGGAGCTACGAGCAGTACTTC. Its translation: CASSQEKGDRSYEQYF.

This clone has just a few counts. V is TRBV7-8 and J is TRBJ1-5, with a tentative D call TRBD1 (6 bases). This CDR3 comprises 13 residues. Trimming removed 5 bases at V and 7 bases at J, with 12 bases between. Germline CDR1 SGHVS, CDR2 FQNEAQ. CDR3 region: CASSQGRVQPQHF. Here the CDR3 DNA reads TGTGCCAGCAGCCAGGGGAGGGTACAGCCCCAGCATTTT.

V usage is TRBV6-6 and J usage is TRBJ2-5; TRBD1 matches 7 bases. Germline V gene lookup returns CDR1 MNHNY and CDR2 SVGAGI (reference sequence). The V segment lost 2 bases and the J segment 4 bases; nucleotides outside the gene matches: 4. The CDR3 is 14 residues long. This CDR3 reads CASSYRQGAETQYF. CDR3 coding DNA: TGTGCCAGCAGTTACCGACAGGGTGCAGAGACCCAGTACTTC.

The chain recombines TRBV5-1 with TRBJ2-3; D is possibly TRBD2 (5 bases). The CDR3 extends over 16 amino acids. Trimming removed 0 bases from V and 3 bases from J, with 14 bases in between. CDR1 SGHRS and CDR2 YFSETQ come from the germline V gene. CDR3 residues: CASSLGPPPGTDTQYF. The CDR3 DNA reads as TGCGCCAGCAGCTTGGGGCCTCCCCCGGGGACAGATACGCAGTATTTT.

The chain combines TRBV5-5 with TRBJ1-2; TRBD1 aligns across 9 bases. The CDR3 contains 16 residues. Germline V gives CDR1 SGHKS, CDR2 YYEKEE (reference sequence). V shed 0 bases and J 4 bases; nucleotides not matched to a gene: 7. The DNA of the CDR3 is TGTGCCAGCAGCTTGGTTCCGGGACAGGGAACCTATGGCTACACCTTC. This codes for CASSLVPGQGTYGYTF. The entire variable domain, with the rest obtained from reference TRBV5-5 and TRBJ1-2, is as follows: DAGVTQSPTHLIKTRGQQVTLRCSPISGHKSVSWYQQVLGQGPQFIFQYYEKEERGRGNFPDRFSARQFPNYSSELNVNALLLGDSALYLCASSLVPGQGTYGYTFGSGTRLTVV.

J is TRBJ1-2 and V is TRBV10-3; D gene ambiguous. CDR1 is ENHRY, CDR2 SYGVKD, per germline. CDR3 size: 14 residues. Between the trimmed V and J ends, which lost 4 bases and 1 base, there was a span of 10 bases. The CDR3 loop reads CAISGGYGNYGYTF. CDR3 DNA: TGTGCCATCAGTGGAGGGTATGGTAACTATGGCTACACCTTC.

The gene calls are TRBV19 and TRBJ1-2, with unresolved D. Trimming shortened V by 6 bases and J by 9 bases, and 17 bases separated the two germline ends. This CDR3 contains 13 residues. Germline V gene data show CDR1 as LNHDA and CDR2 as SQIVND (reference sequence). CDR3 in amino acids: CASRDLAVGSYTF. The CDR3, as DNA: TGTGCCAGTAGGGATTTGGCGGTTGGAAGCTACACCTTC.

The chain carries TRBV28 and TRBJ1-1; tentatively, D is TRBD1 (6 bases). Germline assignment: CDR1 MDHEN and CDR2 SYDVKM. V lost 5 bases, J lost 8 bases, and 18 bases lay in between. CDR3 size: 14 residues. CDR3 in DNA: TGTGCCAGCAGTCGGGGGGGCAGTGTGACGGAAGCTTTCTTT. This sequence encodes CASSRGGSVTEAFF. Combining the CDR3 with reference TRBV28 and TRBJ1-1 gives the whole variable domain DVKVTQSSRYLVKRTGEKVFLECVQDMDHENMFWYRQDPGLGLRLIYFSYDVKMKEKGDIPEGYSVSREKKERFSLILESASTNQTSMYLCASSRGGSVTEAFFGQGTRLTVV.

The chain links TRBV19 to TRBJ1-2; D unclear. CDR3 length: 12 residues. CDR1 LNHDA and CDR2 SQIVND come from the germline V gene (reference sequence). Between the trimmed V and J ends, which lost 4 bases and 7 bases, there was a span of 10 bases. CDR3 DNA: TGTGCCAGTAGTACCCAGGACTCTGGCTACACCTTC. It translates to CASSTQDSGYTF.

In DNA form, the CDR3 reads TGTGCCAGTAGATGGGGGAGGGGTGAAAAACTGTTTTTT. Translating gives CASRWGRGEKLFF. The rearrangement joins TRBV19 to TRBJ1-4; TRBD1 is a possible D gene (5 bases). The germline V gene has CDR1 LNHDA and CDR2 SQIVND (reference sequence). There are 13 residues in the CDR3. Between the trimmed V and J ends, which lost 6 bases and 7 bases, there was a span of 12 bases.

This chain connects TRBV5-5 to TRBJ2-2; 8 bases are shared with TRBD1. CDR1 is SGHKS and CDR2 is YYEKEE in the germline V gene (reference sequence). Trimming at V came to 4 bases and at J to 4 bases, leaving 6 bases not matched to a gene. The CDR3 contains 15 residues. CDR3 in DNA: TGTGCCAGCAGCCGCGGACAGGGATCCACCGGGGAGCTGTTTTTT. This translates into CASSRGQGSTGELFF. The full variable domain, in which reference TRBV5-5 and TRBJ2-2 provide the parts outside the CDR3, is DAGVTQSPTHLIKTRGQQVTLRCSPISGHKSVSWYQQVLGQGPQFIFQYYEKEERGRGNFPDRFSARQFPNYSSELNVNALLLGDSALYLCASSRGQGSTGELFFGEGSRLTVL.

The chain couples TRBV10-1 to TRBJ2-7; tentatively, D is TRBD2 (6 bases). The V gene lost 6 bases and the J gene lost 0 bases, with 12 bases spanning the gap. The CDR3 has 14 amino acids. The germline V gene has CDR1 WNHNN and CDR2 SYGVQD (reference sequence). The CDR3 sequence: CASSRDGSSYEQYF. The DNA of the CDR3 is TGCGCCAGCAGCCGGGACGGGAGCTCCTACGAGCAGTACTTC.

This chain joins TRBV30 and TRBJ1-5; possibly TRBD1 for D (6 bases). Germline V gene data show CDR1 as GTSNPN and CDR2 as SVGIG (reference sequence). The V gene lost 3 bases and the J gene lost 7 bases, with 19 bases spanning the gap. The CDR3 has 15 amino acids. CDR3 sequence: CAWSSGGAPGQPQHF. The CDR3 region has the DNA TGTGCCTGGAGCTCTGGGGGGGCGCCGGGGCAGCCCCAGCATTTT.

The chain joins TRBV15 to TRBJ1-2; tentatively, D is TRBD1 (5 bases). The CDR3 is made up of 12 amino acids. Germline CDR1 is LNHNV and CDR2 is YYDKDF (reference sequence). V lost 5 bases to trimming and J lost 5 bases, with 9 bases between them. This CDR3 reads CATSGQRYGYTF. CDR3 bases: TGTGCCACCAGCGGACAACGGTATGGCTACACCTTC.

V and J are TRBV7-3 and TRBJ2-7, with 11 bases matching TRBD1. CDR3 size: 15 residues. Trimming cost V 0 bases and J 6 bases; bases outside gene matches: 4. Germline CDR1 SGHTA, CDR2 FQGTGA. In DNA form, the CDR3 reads TGTGCCAGCAGCTTAACCGGGACAGGGGGTTTCGAGCAGTACTTC. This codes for CASSLTGTGGFEQYF.

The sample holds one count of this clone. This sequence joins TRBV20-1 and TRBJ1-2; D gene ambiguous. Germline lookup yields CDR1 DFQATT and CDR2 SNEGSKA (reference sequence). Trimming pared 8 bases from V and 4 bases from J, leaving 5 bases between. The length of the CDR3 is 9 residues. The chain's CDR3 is CSPLYGYTF. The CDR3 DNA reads TGCAGTCCCCTCTATGGCTACACCTTC.

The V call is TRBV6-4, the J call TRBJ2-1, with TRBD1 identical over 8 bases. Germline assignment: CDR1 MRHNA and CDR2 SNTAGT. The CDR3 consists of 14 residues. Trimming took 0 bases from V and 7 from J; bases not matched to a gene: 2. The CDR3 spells CASSDSTGGNEQFF. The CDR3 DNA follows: TGTGCCAGCAGTGACTCAACAGGGGGGAATGAGCAGTTCTTC.

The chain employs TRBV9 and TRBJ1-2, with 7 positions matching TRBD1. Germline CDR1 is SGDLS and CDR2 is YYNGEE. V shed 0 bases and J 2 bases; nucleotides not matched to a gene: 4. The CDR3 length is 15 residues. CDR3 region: CASSVGRTGNYGYTF. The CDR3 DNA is TGTGCCAGCAGCGTAGGGAGGACAGGCAACTATGGCTACACCTTC.

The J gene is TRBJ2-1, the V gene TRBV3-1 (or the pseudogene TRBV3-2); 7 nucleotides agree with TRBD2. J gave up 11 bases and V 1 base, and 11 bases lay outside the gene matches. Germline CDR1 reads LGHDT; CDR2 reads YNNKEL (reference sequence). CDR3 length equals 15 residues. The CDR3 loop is CASSQVRASGAQQFF. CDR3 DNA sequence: TGTGCCAGCAGCCAAGTGAGGGCTAGCGGAGCCCAGCAGTTCTTC.

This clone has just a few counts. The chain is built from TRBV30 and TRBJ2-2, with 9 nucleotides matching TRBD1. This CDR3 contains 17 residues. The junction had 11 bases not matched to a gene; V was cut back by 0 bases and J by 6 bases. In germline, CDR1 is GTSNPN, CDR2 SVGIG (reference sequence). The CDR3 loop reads CAWSVPRTGEGPGELFF. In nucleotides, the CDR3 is TGTGCCTGGAGTGTACCGAGGACAGGGGAGGGCCCCGGGGAGCTGTTTTTT.

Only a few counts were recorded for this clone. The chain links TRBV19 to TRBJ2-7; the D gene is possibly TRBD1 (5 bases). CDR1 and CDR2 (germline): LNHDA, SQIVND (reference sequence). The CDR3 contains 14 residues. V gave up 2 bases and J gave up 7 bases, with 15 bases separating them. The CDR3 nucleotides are TGTGCCAGTAGTATAAGGGGTGTAGTTTCGGAGCAGTACTTC. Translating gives CASSIRGVVSEQYF. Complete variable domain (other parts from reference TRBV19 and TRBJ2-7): DGGITQSPKYLFRKEGQNVTLSCEQNLNHDAMYWYRQDPGQGLRLIYYSQIVNDFQKGDIAEGYSVSREKKESFPLTVTSAQKNPTAFYLCASSIRGVVSEQYFGPGTRLTVT.

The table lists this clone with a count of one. The CDR3 DNA reads as TGTGCCAGCGGCACCGACAGACAGGGGAAGAACACCATATATTTT. Translating gives CASGTDRQGKNTIYF. V and J are TRBV7-9 and TRBJ1-3; 8 bases agree with TRBD1. V dropped 8 bases and J dropped 7; count of bases not matched to a gene: 13. This CDR3 region has 15 residues. Germline V gene lookup returns CDR1 SEHNR and CDR2 FQNEAQ (reference sequence). The full variable domain, in which reference TRBV7-9 and TRBJ1-3 provide the parts outside the CDR3, is DTGVSQNPRHKITKRGQNVTFRCDPISEHNRLYWYRQTLGQGPEFLTYFQNEAQLEKSRLLSDRFSAERPKGSFSTLEIQRTEQGDSAMYLCASGTDRQGKNTIYFGEGSWLTVV.

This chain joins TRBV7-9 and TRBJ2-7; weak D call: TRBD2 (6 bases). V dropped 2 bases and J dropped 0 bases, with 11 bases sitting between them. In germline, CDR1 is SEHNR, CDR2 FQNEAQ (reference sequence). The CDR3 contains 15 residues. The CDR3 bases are TGTGCCAGCAGCTTATCCGGACTAACCTCCTACGAGCAGTACTTC. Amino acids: CASSLSGLTSYEQYF.

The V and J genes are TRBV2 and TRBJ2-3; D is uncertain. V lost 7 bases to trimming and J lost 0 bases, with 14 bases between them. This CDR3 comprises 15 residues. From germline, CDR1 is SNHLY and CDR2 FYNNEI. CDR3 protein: CASTLSRASTDTQYF. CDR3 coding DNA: TGTGCCAGCACCCTATCAAGAGCTAGCACAGATACGCAGTATTTT.